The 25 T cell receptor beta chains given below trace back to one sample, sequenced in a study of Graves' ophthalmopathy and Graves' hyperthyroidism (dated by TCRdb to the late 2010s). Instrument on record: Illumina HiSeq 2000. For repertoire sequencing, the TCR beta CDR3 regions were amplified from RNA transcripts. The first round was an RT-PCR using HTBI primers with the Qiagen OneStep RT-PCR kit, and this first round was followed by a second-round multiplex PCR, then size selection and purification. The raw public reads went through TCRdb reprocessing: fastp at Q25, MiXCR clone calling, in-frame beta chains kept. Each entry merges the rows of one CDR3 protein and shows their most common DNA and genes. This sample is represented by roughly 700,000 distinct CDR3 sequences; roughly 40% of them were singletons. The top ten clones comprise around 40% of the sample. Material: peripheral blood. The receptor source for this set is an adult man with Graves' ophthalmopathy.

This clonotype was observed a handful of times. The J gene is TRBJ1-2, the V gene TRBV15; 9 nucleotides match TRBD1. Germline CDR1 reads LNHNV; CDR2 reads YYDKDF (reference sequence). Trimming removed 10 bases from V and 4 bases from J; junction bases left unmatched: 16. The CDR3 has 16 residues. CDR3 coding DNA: TGTGCCAGCCGCCCGGGACAGGGAGCCGGGGGCTATGGCTACACCTTC. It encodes CASRPGQGAGGYGYTF.

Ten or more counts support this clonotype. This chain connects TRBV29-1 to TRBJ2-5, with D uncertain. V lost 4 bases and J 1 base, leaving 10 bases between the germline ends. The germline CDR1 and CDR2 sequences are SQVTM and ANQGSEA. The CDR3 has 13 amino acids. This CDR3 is CSVAALTQETQYF. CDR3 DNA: TGCAGCGTTGCAGCCCTGACCCAAGAGACCCAGTACTTC.

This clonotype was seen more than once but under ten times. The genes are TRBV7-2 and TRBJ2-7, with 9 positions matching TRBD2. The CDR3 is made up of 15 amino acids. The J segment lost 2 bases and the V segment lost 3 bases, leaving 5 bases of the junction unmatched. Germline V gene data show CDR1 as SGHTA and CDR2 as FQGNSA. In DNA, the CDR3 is TGTGCCAGCAGCTTTTTGACTAGCGGTCCCTACGAGCAGTACTTC. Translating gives CASSFLTSGPYEQYF. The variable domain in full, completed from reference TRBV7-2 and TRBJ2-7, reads GAGVSQSPSNKVTEKGKDVELRCDPISGHTALYWYRQSLGQGLEFLIYFQGNSAPDKSGLPSDRFSAERTGGSVSTLTIQRTQQEDSAVYLCASSFLTSGPYEQYFGPGTRLTVT.

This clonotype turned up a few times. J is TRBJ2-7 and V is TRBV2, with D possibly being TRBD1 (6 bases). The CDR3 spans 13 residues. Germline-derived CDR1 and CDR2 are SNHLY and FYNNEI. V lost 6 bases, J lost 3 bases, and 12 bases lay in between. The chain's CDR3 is CASRRPQGYEQYF. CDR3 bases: TGTGCCAGCAGAAGACCACAGGGCTACGAGCAGTACTTC.

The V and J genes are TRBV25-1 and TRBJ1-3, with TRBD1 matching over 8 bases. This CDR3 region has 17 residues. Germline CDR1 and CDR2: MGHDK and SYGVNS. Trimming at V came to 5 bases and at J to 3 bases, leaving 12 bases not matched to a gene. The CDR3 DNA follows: TGTGCCAGCAGTCCTAACGTAGGACAGGGTAATGGAAACACCATATATTTT. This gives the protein CASSPNVGQGNGNTIYF.

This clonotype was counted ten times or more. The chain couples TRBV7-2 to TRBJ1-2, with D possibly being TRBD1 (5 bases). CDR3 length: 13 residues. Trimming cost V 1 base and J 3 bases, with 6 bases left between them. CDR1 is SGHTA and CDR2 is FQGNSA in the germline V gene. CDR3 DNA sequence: TGTGCCAGCAGCTTAGGACAGTACTATGGCTACACCTTC. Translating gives CASSLGQYYGYTF.

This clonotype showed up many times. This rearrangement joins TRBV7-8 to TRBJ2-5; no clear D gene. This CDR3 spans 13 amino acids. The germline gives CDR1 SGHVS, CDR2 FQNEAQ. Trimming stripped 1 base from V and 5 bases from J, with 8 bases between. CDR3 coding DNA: TGTGCCAGCAGCTTAGAGGTATCGGAGACCCAGTACTTC. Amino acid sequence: CASSLEVSETQYF.

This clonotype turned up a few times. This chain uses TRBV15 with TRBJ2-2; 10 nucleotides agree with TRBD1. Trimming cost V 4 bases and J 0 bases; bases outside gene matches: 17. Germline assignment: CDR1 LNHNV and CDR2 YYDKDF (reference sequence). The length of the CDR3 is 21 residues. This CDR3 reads CATSTLRGTGELLANTGELFF. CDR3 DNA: TGTGCCACCAGCACCCTAAGAGGGACAGGGGAATTATTGGCGAACACCGGGGAGCTGTTTTTT.

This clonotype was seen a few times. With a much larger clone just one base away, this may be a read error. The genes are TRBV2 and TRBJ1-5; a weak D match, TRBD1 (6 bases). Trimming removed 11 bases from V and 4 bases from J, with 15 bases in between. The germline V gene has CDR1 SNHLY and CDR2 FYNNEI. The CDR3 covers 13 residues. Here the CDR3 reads CAGTDGQNQPQHF. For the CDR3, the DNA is TGTGCCGGCACCGACGGACAGAATCAGCCCCAGCATTTT.

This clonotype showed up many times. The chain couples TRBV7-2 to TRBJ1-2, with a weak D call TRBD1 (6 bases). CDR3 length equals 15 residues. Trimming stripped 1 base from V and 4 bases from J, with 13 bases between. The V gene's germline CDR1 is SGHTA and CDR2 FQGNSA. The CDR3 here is CASSLGYRDTYGYTF. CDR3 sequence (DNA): TGTGCCAGCAGCTTAGGATACCGGGACACCTATGGCTACACCTTC.

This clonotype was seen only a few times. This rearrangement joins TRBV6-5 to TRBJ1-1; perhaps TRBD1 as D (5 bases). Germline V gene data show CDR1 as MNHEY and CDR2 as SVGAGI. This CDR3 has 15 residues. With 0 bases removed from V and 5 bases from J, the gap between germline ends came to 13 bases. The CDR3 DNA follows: TGTGCCAGCAGTTACTCGAGTTCAGGGAGGACTGAAGCTTTCTTT. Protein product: CASSYSSSGRTEAFF.

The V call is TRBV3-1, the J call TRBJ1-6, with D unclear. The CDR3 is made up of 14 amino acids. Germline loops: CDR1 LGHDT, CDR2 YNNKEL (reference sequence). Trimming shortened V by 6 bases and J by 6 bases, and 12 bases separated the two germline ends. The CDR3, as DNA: TGTGCCAGCAGTGAAGTGGCCTCTAATTCACCCCTCCACTTT. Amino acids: CASSEVASNSPLHF.

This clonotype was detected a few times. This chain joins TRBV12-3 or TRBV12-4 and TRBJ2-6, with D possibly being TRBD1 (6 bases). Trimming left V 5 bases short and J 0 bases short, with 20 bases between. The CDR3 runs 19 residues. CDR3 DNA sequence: TGTGCCAGCAGTCCACCCGGCAGGGGTGGAAGCTCTGGGGCCAACGTCCTGACTTTC. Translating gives CASSPPGRGGSSGANVLTF.

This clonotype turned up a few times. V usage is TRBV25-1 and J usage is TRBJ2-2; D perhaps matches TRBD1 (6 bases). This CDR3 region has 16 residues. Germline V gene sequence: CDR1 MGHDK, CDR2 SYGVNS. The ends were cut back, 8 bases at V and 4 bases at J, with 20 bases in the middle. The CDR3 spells CASSPRQGQSTGELFF. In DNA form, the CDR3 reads TGTGCCAGCTCACCAAGACAAGGACAGAGCACCGGGGAGCTGTTTTTT.

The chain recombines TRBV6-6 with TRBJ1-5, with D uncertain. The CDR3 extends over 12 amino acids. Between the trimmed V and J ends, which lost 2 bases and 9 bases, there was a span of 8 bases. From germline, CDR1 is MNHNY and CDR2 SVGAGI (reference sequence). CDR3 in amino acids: CASSYIRGPQHF. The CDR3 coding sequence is TGTGCCAGCAGTTACATAAGAGGGCCCCAGCATTTT.

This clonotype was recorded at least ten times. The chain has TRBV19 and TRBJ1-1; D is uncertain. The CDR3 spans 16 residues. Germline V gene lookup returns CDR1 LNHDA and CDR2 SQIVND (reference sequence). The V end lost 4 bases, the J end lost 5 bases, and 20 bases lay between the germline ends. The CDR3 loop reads CASSTASGRVETEAFF. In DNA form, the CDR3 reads TGTGCCAGTAGTACGGCTTCTGGTCGGGTCGAGACTGAAGCTTTCTTT. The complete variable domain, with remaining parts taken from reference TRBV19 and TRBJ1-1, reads DGGITQSPKYLFRKEGQNVTLSCEQNLNHDAMYWYRQDPGQGLRLIYYSQIVNDFQKGDIAEGYSVSREKKESFPLTVTSAQKNPTAFYLCASSTASGRVETEAFFGQGTRLTVV.

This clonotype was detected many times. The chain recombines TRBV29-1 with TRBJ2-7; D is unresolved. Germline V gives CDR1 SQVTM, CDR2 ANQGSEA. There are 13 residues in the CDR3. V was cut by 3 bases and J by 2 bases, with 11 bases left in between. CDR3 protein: CSVDVPDTYEQYF. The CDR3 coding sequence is TGCAGCGTTGACGTCCCAGACACCTACGAGCAGTACTTC.

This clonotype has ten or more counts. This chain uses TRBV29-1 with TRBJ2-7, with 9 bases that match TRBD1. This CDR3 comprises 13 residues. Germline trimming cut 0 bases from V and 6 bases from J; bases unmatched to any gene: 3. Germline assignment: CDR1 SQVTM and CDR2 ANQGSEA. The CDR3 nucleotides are TGCAGCGTTGAAGAGGACAGGGGAGGCGAGCAGTACTTC. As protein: CSVEEDRGGEQYF.

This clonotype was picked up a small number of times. The CDR3 reads CASSASSTGNTEAFF. CDR3 bases: TGTGCCAGCAGTGCCAGCTCGACAGGGAACACTGAAGCTTTCTTT. The chain recombines TRBV25-1 with TRBJ1-1, with a weak D call TRBD1 (6 bases). The germline V gene has CDR1 MGHDK and CDR2 SYGVNS. This CDR3 contains 15 residues. V lost 4 bases and J lost 1, with 13 bases in between.

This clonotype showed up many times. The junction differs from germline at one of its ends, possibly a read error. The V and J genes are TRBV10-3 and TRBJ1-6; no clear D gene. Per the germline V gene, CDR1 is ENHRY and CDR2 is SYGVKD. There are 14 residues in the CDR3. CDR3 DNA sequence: TGTGCCAGCAGTCTGACGGACGCCAATTCACCCCTCCACTTT. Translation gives CASSLTDANSPLHF.

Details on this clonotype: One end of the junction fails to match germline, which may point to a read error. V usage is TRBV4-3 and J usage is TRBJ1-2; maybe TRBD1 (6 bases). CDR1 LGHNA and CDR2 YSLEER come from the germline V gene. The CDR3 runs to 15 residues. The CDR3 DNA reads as TGCGCCTGCAGCCAAGTTAACAGGGTTGAATATGGCTACACCTTC. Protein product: CACSQVNRVEYGYTF.

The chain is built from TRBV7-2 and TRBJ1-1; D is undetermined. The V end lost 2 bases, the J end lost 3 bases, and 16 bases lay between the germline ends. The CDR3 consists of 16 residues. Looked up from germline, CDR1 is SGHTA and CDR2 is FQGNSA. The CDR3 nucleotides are TGTGCCAGCAGCTTATCCAGCGGGAGGGCCCACACTGAAGCTTTCTTT. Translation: CASSLSSGRAHTEAFF.

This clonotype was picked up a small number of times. This chain's CDR3 is CSARLIESYNSPLHF. The CDR3 DNA is TGCAGTGCTAGACTGATAGAGTCCTATAATTCACCCCTCCACTTT. The chain has TRBV20-1 and TRBJ1-6; D is uncertain. V was pared by 2 bases and J by 1 base, with 9 bases between. This CDR3 has 15 amino acids. The germline V gene encodes CDR1 DFQATT and CDR2 SNEGSKA (reference sequence).

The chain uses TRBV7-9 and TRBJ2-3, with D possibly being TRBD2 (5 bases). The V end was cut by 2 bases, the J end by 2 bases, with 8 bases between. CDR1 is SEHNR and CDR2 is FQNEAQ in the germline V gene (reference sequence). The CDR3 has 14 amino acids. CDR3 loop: CASSLIRDTDTQYF. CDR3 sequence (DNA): TGTGCCAGCAGCTTAATCCGGGACACAGATACGCAGTATTTT.

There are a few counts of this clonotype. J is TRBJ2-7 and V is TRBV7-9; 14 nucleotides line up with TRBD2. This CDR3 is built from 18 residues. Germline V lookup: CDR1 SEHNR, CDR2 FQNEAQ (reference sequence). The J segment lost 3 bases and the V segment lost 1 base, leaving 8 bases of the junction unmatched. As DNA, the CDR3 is TGTGCCAGCAGCTTAGTGGCTGGTGGGACTAGCGGGAGCTACGAGCAGTACTTC. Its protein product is CASSLVAGGTSGSYEQYF.